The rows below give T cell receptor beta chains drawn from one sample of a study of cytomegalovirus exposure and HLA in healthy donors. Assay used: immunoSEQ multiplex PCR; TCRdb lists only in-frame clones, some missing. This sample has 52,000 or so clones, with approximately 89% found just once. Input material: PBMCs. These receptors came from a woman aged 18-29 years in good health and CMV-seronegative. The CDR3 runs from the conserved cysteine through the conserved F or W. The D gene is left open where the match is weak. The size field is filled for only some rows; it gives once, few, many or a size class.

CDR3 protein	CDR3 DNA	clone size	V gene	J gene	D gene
CASSETGQGTFQPQHF	TGTGCCAGCAGTGAAACCGGACAGGGGACTTTTCAGCCCCAGCATTTT	once	TRBV6-1	TRBJ1-5	TRBD1
CASGLLTSSGGNIQYF	TGTGCCAGCGGGCTACTGACGTCCTCGGGGGGAAACATTCAGTACTTC	NA	TRBV28	TRBJ2-4	TRBD2
CASSFTSGRSSETQYF	TGTGCCAGTAGTTTTACTAGCGGGAGAAGCTCAGAGACCCAGTACTTC	NA	TRBV19	TRBJ2-5	TRBD2
CASSDWDRGRQETQYF	TGTGCCAGCAGCGACTGGGACAGGGGAAGGCAAGAGACCCAGTACTTC	NA	TRBV9	TRBJ2-5	TRBD1
CSAEGGERETQYF	TGCAGCGCGGAAGGGGGAGAGCGAGAGACCCAGTACTTC	NA	TRBV29-1	TRBJ2-5	NA
CAWNARQISYEQYF	TGTGCCTGGAACGCCAGACAAATATCCTACGAGCAGTACTTC	NA	TRBV30	TRBJ2-7	NA
CASSVLGQGDYGYTF	TGTGCCAGCAGCGTACTAGGACAGGGAGACTATGGCTACACCTTC	NA	TRBV9	TRBJ1-2	TRBD1
CAILDRDYEQYF	TGTGCCATCCTTGACAGGGACTACGAGCAGTACTTC	NA	TRBV2	TRBJ2-7	TRBD1
CASSLFGGARDTQYF	TGTGCCAGCAGCTTATTTGGTGGGGCGCGGGATACGCAGTATTTT	NA	TRBV11-2	TRBJ2-3	NA
CASSQNLAGSNYNEQFF	TGCGCCAGCAGCCAGAATCTAGCGGGATCTAACTACAATGAGCAGTTCTTC	NA	TRBV4-3	TRBJ2-1	TRBD2
CASSPSAGGTQETQYF	TGTGCCAGCAGCCCTTCTGCGGGGGGCACCCAAGAGACCCAGTACTTC	NA	TRBV9	TRBJ2-5	TRBD2
CASSAQGANTEAFF	TGTGCCAGCAGCGCCCAGGGGGCGAACACTGAAGCTTTCTTT	NA	TRBV9	TRBJ1-1	TRBD1
CSVEISSAYEQYF	TGCAGCGTTGAGATTAGCAGCGCCTACGAGCAGTACTTC	NA	TRBV29-1	TRBJ2-7	NA
CASSFFVRDEQFF	TGTGCCAGCAGTTTTTTCGTGAGGGATGAGCAGTTCTTC	NA	TRBV28	TRBJ2-1	NA
CASSQDPSRGRDEQFF	TGCGCCAGCAGCCAAGATCCCTCGCGGGGGCGGGATGAGCAGTTCTTC	NA	TRBV4-1	TRBJ2-1	NA
CASSEAGGTGIYEQYF	TGTGCCAGCAGTGAAGCGGGGGGGACAGGGATATACGAGCAGTACTTC	NA	TRBV6-1	TRBJ2-7	TRBD1
CARRQINQPQHF	TGCGCCAGGAGACAGATAAATCAGCCCCAGCATTTT	once	TRBV5-1	TRBJ1-5	NA
CASSAAGVYSYEQYF	TGTGCCAGCAGCGCGGCGGGGGTTTACTCCTACGAGCAGTACTTC	NA	TRBV7-8	TRBJ2-7	TRBD2
CASSVGRAAPIF	TGTGCCAGCAGCGTAGGAAGAGCTGCCCCAATTTTC	NA	TRBV9	TRBJ1-2	NA
CASSLQGTSRGTEAFF	TGTGCCAGTAGTTTACAGGGGACCTCGAGGGGGACTGAAGCTTTCTTT	NA	TRBV19	TRBJ1-1	TRBD1
CASRQTGGGEKLFF	TGTGCCAGCAGACAAACAGGGGGCGGTGAAAAACTGTTTTTT	NA	TRBV28	TRBJ1-4	TRBD1
CASSEHRGNSPLHF	TGTGCCAGCAGTGAACATCGAGGAAATTCACCCCTCCACTTT	NA	TRBV25-1	TRBJ1-6	NA
CASSSIRDRGRNEQFF	TGCGCCAGCAGCTCGATCCGGGACAGGGGGAGGAATGAGCAGTTCTTC	NA	TRBV5-1	TRBJ2-1	TRBD1
CAWIRPGAGVTEAFF	TGTGCCTGGATCCGCCCAGGGGCCGGAGTCACTGAAGCTTTCTTT	NA	TRBV30	TRBJ1-1	NA
CASRDSWELFF	TGTGCCAGCAGGGACAGTTGGGAGCTGTTTTTT	NA	TRBV6-6	TRBJ2-2	NA
CASSYAIGQGTEAFF	TGTGCCAGCAGTTACGCGATTGGGCAGGGGACTGAAGCTTTCTTT	NA	TRBV6-5	TRBJ1-1	NA
CASSLGSSGSSYEQYF	TGTGCCAGCAGCTTAGGATCAAGCGGGAGCTCCTACGAGCAGTACTTC	NA	TRBV7-9	TRBJ2-7	TRBD2
CASIRGGTQETQYF	TGTGCCAGCATTCGCGGGGGGACCCAAGAGACCCAGTACTTC	few	TRBV6-1	TRBJ2-5	TRBD2
CASSGRQGANYGYTF	TGTGCCAGCAGCGGCCGACAGGGGGCGAACTATGGCTACACCTTC	NA	TRBV9	TRBJ1-2	TRBD1
CASSRGLSYEQYF	TGTGCCAGCTCCCGAGGACTCTCCTACGAGCAGTACTTC	NA	TRBV6-6	TRBJ2-7	NA
CASSLKGQGAEDTEAFF	TGTGCCAGCAGCTTAAAGGGACAGGGGGCGGAGGACACTGAAGCTTTCTTT	NA	TRBV7-9	TRBJ1-1	TRBD1
CASSLGGGTEAFF	TGTGCCAGCAGTTTAGGGGGGGGCACTGAAGCTTTCTTT	NA	TRBV28	TRBJ1-1	NA
CASQGANSNQPQHF	TGTGCCAGCCAGGGGGCAAATAGCAATCAGCCCCAGCATTTT	once	TRBV28	TRBJ1-5	TRBD1
CSVVFWGPISGANVLTF	TGCAGCGTTGTGTTTTGGGGGCCAATCTCTGGGGCCAACGTCCTGACTTTC	NA	TRBV29-1	TRBJ2-6	NA
CASSPGTGPYEQYF	TGTGCCAGCTCACCCGGGACAGGGCCCTACGAGCAGTACTTC	few	TRBV18	TRBJ2-7	TRBD1
CASSASRDSYEQYF	TGTGCCAGCTCAGCATCCCGGGACAGCTACGAGCAGTACTTC	NA	TRBV18	TRBJ2-7	TRBD1
CASSSTTSGVYNEQFF	TGCGCCAGCAGCTCGACGACTAGCGGGGTCTACAATGAGCAGTTCTTC	NA	TRBV5-1	TRBJ2-1	TRBD2
CASSWGPATYEQYF	TGTGCCAGCAGCTGGGGGCCGGCTACCTACGAGCAGTACTTC	NA	TRBV7-3	TRBJ2-7	NA
CASSGGTNTDTQYF	TGTGCCAGCAGTGGAGGGACAAACACAGATACGCAGTATTTT	few	TRBV2	TRBJ2-3	NA
CASSLEVVAGGTGELFF	TGTGCCAGCAGCTTGGAGGTTGTAGCGGGGGGGACCGGGGAGCTGTTTTTT	NA	TRBV5-4	TRBJ2-2	TRBD2
CASSSTGNRANEKLFF	TGCGCCAGCAGCTCCACAGGGAATAGGGCTAATGAAAAACTGTTTTTT	NA	TRBV4-1	TRBJ1-4	NA
CASSLPQSGNQQFF	TGTGCCAGCAGTTTACCCCAAAGCGGGAACCAACAGTTCTTC	NA	TRBV28	TRBJ2-1	TRBD2
CASSRTSGRVDEQFF	TGTGCCAGCAGCCGGACTAGCGGGAGAGTCGATGAGCAGTTCTTC	few	TRBV5-8	TRBJ2-1	TRBD2
CASSLSRTANQPQHF	TGTGCCAGCAGTTTATCGCGGACTGCCAATCAGCCCCAGCATTTT	NA	TRBV27	TRBJ1-5	NA
CASSLSRPAGGQETQYF	TGTGCCAGCTCACTGAGCCGGCCCGCGGGGGGCCAAGAGACCCAGTACTTC	once	TRBV18	TRBJ2-5	TRBD2
CASSWTGRLAGELFF	TGTGCCAGCAGTTGGACAGGGCGGCTCGCCGGGGAGCTGTTTTTT	NA	TRBV28	TRBJ2-2	TRBD1
CASSWGLQNTGELFF	TGTGCCAGTAGTTGGGGACTACAAAACACCGGGGAGCTGTTTTTT	NA	TRBV19	TRBJ2-2	TRBD2
CASSQPAESSYNEQFF	TGCGCCAGCAGCCAACCAGCGGAGAGCTCCTACAATGAGCAGTTCTTC	once	TRBV4-1	TRBJ2-1	NA
CASSLRASGRGSTDTQYF	TGTGCCAGCAGCTTAAGGGCTAGCGGGAGGGGTAGCACAGATACGCAGTATTTT	NA	TRBV7-9	TRBJ2-3	TRBD2
CASSDSWGDEQFF	TGTGCCAGCAGTGATAGTTGGGGCGATGAGCAGTTCTTC	NA	TRBV2	TRBJ2-1	NA
CASSQTITGGDTQYF	TGCGCCAGCAGCCAAACGATAACCGGAGGAGATACGCAGTATTTT	once	TRBV4-3	TRBJ2-3	NA
CASSLDPAANTGELFF	TGTGCCAGCAGCTTGGATCCAGCGGCTAACACCGGGGAGCTGTTTTTT	NA	TRBV5-4	TRBJ2-2	NA
CASSPGASQNTEAFF	TGCGCCAGCAGCCCCGGAGCCAGCCAGAACACTGAAGCTTTCTTT	NA	TRBV5-1	TRBJ1-1	NA
CASSFGQGAVTEAFF	TGTGCCAGCAGCTTCGGGCAGGGGGCGGTTACTGAAGCTTTCTTT	NA	TRBV7-6	TRBJ1-1	TRBD1
CASSAQAGTNTGELFF	TGTGCCAGCAGCGCCCAGGCAGGGACGAACACCGGGGAGCTGTTTTTT	NA	TRBV9	TRBJ2-2	NA
CASSPRTGGESGYTF	TGTGCCAGCAGTCCAAGGACAGGGGGCGAAAGTGGCTACACCTTC	NA	TRBV27	TRBJ1-2	TRBD1
CASSFKGRVNEKLFF	TGTGCCAGCAGTTTTAAGGGCAGGGTTAATGAAAAACTGTTTTTT	NA	TRBV5-4	TRBJ1-4	NA
CASSQPRGYNSPLHF	TGCGCCAGCAGTCAGCCCAGGGGGTATAATTCACCCCTCCACTTT	NA	TRBV23-1	TRBJ1-6	TRBD1
CASKILAGASTDTQYF	TGTGCCAGCAAAATCCTAGCGGGGGCTAGCACAGATACGCAGTATTTT	NA	TRBV5-4	TRBJ2-3	TRBD2